The entry that follows covers one TCR beta chain sequence. Its antigen is not identified. The CDR3 consists of 15 residues. Looked up from germline, CDR1 is SGHVS and CDR2 is FNYEAQ. V was trimmed by 1 base and J by 6 bases, leaving 10 bases between them. This entry comes from a study of T cells in Graves' hyperthyroidism and ophthalmopathy. General study points: The model forecast ophthalmopathy, anticipating it by a median around 6.5 months before onset.

Amplification targeted TCR beta CDR3 regions from RNA transcripts. HTBI primers drove first-round RT-PCR of the TCR CDR3. TCRdb used MiXCR to reprocess the multiplex PCR reads, holding one entry per CDR3 protein. The top ten clones hold about a third of a sample with a few hundred thousand distinct CDR3 sequences, roughly 13% of them seen once. The sequence derives from a woman aged 40-49 years with Graves' ophthalmopathy. Sequenced material: blood. V usage is TRBV7-6 and J usage is TRBJ1-6; the D is unclear. In nucleotides, the CDR3 is TGTGCCAGCAGCTTAGTCGGGAACCCTAATTCACCCCTCCACTTT. Encoded protein: CASSLVGNPNSPLHF.